This T cell receptor (beta chain) was documented in a study of Ad26.COV2.S vaccination and SARS-CoV-2 variants. Across the study: Donor had been placed in the Ad26.COV2.S arm of the COV1001 trial. Administration of Ad26.COV2.S was intramuscular, either once or twice 56 days apart.

Per the germline V gene, CDR1 is LNHDA and CDR2 is SQIVND (reference sequence). With 1 base removed from V and 3 bases from J, the gap between germline ends came to 6 bases. The CDR3 contains 13 residues. Libraries were prepared by immunoSEQ multiplex PCR; TCRdb keeps only in-frame clonotypes and omits some of them. The sample holds over 400,000 clones; 92% are singletons and the top ten take more than 1.5%. Treatment given: over 15 received Ad26.COV2.S at low or high dose, single or two shots; about 5 received placebo; per-sample allocation not given. Sampling happened 63 days after the first vaccine or placebo injection.

The source is a person aged 18-65 years who received the Ad26.COV2.S COVID-19 vaccine or a placebo. The chain employs TRBV19 and TRBJ1-1; no reliable D call. The sequencing here drew on peripheral blood, taken in a trial of Ad26.COV2.S vaccine versus placebo. DNA for the CDR3: TGTGCCAGTAGTATAGTGTTCGACACTGAAGCTTTCTTT. Translated: CASSIVFDTEAFF.